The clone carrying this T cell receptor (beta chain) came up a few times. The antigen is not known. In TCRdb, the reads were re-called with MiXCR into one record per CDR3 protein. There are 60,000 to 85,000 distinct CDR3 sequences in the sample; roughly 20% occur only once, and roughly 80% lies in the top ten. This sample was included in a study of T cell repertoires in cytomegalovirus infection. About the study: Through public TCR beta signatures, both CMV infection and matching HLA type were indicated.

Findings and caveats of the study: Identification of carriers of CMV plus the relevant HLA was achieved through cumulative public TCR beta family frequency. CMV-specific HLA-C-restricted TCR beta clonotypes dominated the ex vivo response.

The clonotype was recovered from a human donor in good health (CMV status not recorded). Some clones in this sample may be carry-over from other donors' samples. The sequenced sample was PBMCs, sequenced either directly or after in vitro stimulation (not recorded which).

This chain's CDR3 is CAITGTSPREQFF. The CDR3 bases are TGTGCCATCACCGGGACTAGCCCCCGAGAGCAGTTCTTC. The chain employs TRBV11-2 and TRBJ2-1, with 9 bases matching TRBD2. Germline V gene sequence: CDR1 SGHAT, CDR2 FQNNGV. With 10 bases clipped from V and 10 bases from J, the junction kept 11 bases outside the gene matches. CDR3 length: 13 amino acids.